This TCR beta chain was observed in a study of T cells after yellow fever vaccination. The authors made TCR cDNA by 5'RACE template switching, adding a universal primer site and UMIs. A single record per CDR3 protein comes from TCRdb applying MiXCR to the 5' RACE reads. The data hold about 230,000 distinct CDR3 sequences, with more than 6.5% observed a single time. Study observations and caveats: Researchers noted that a small share of clonotypes showed up in both CD4 and CD8 compartments. A large majority of primary-vaccination clones showed up again after the booster (roughly 96% CD4, around 88% CD8).

Germline CDR1 is SGHTA and CDR2 is FQGNSA. The CDR3 has 16 amino acids. Trimming pared 1 base from V and 2 bases from J, leaving 13 bases between. Comment on this clonotype: Its antigen is currently unknown.

Material: CD4+ T cells sorted from PBMCs, obtained on the day of the yellow fever booster vaccination. This sequence joins TRBV7-2 and TRBJ2-3; D call uncertain. The source of this sequence is a man aged 25 to 45 who received the YFV17D yellow fever vaccine. DNA of the CDR3: TGTGCCAGCAGCTTAGGTTTTGGTCTACACACAGATACGCAGTATTTT. Protein sequence: CASSLGFGLHTDTQYF.